This entry concerns a single T cell receptor (beta chain). The sample is drawn from a study of shared T cell receptors in the human thymus. TCRdb keeps only in-frame clones here, not all; method: immunoSEQ multiplex PCR. This table has some 700,000 clones, 80% to 90% appearing once. The data also belong to a second study, concerning human thymus T cells. Per that paper: Corrective surgery for congenital heart defects was being performed on the healthy Finnish infants who served as donors. Corrective heart surgery yielded resections, and these provided the thymus tissue. Gene usage (both V and J) appeared biased in thymic and blood repertoires. Among unrelated individuals, related research reported thymic repertoires that overlapped highly.

The sequence was obtained from a girl less than two years old with a congenital heart defect. The sequencing input was thymocytes.

In nucleotides, the CDR3 is TGTGCCAGCAGCTTGGGACAGAACACAGATACGCAGTATTTT. Protein: CASSLGQNTDTQYF. V usage is TRBV11-1 and J usage is TRBJ2-3; 7 bases agree with TRBD1. The CDR3 is made up of 14 amino acids. Losses at the gene ends were 3 bases for V and 2 bases for J; bases not matched to a gene: 2. Germline assignment: CDR1 SGHAT and CDR2 FQDESV (reference sequence).